Listed here are 28 T cell receptor beta chains from one sample, sequenced in a study of T cell responses to AZD1222 COVID-19 vaccine. TCRdb's table, derived via immunoSEQ multiplex PCR, lists solely in-frame clones and lacks some. The repertoire holds roughly 120,000 clones, with nearly 90% as singletons. The sequencing used peripheral blood, collected on day 0 of AZD1222 vaccination. The receptors were sampled from an adult in good health.

This clone occurred once. The V and J genes are TRBV28 and TRBJ2-3; 8 bases are shared with TRBD1. This CDR3 is 15 amino acids long. Trimming at V came to 2 bases and at J to 3 bases, leaving 4 bases not matched to a gene. The germline V gene has CDR1 MDHEN and CDR2 SYDVKM. In DNA, the CDR3 is TGTGCCAGCAGTTTACCAGGGGGCGGGACAGATACGCAGTATTTT. Translated, it gives CASSLPGGGTDTQYF.

The V and J genes are TRBV30 and TRBJ1-6, with no clear D. The V and J ends lost 2 bases and 8 bases respectively, with 4 bases between them. CDR1 is GTSNPN and CDR2 is SVGIG in the germline V gene (reference sequence). This CDR3 region has 11 residues. This chain's CDR3 is CAWSKDSPLHF. In DNA form, the CDR3 reads TGTGCCTGGAGTAAGGATTCACCCCTCCACTTT.

The chain recombines TRBV7-8 with TRBJ1-1; D call uncertain. Germline V gives CDR1 SGHVS, CDR2 FQNEAQ. V was cut by 5 bases and J by 1 base, with 11 bases left in between. The CDR3 covers 14 residues. CDR3 DNA sequence: TGTGCCAGCAGCCCACACAACCGGAACACTGAAGCTTTCTTT. Translating it yields CASSPHNRNTEAFF.

This clone was seen just once. The chain uses TRBV7-2 and TRBJ1-1; D might be TRBD1 (5 bases). With 3 bases removed from V and 4 bases from J, the gap between germline ends came to 15 bases. CDR1 and CDR2 from the germline V gene are SGHTA and FQGNSA. CDR3 length: 15 amino acids. In DNA, the CDR3 is TGTGCCAGCAGCTTCCTTGGGGCCCGTAGCACTGAAGCTTTCTTT. The encoded protein is CASSFLGARSTEAFF.

The chain employs TRBV18 and TRBJ1-5; D may be TRBD1 (5 bases). The germline gives CDR1 KGHSH, CDR2 LQKENI. There are 15 residues in the CDR3. The ends were cut back, 5 bases at V and 4 bases at J, with 15 bases in the middle. The CDR3 DNA is TGTGCCAGCTCATCGCCCGCCGGGGGAAATCAGCCCCAGCATTTT. Translation gives CASSSPAGGNQPQHF.

The V gene is TRBV7-9, the J gene TRBJ1-1, with D uncertain. V was clipped by 2 bases and J by 8 bases, with 9 bases between them. CDR1 is SEHNR and CDR2 is FQNEAQ in the germline V gene (reference sequence). The CDR3 extends over 12 amino acids. The DNA of the CDR3 is TGTGCCAGCAGCTTAAAAGGTCCAGAAGCTTTCTTT. Protein product: CASSLKGPEAFF.

This chain links TRBV28 with TRBJ2-7; D unclear. Germline CDR1 and CDR2: MDHEN and SYDVKM. The length of the CDR3 is 13 residues. With 8 bases removed from V and 3 bases from J, the gap between germline ends came to 14 bases. CDR3 nucleotide sequence: TGTGCCAGCCAGTATCAAGCCGTCTACGAGCAGTACTTC. Translated, it gives CASQYQAVYEQYF.

The rearrangement joins TRBV23-1 to TRBJ2-5; TRBD2 aligns across 10 bases. TRBV23-1 is given ORF status, its function remaining uncertain. This CDR3 comprises 17 residues. V was pared by 3 bases and J by 2 bases, with 9 bases of the junction left unmatched. The chain's CDR3 is CASSQPVASGGQETQYF. The DNA for the CDR3 is TGCGCCAGCAGTCAGCCCGTCGCTAGCGGGGGTCAAGAGACCCAGTACTTC.

The chain employs TRBV11-2 and TRBJ1-5, with 7 bases matching TRBD1. Per germline, CDR1 SGHAT and CDR2 FQNNGV. The CDR3 runs 16 residues. J lost 9 bases, V lost 1 base, and 12 bases had no gene match. The CDR3 region is CASSLGSGTAKRPQHF. As DNA, the CDR3 is TGTGCCAGCAGCTTAGGAAGTGGGACAGCTAAGCGGCCCCAGCATTTT. The whole variable domain, filled in from reference TRBV11-2 and TRBJ1-5, reads EAGVAQSPRYKIIEKRQSVAFWCNPISGHATLYWYQQILGQGPKLLIQFQNNGVVDDSQLPKDRFSAERLKGVDSTLKIQPAKLEDSAVYLCASSLGSGTAKRPQHFGDGTRLSIL.

The V and J genes are TRBV5-6 and TRBJ2-1, with D perhaps TRBD2 (5 bases). Deletions cut 5 bases from V and 0 bases from J, with 12 bases between. Germline CDR1 SGHDT, CDR2 YYEEEE. CDR3 length: 15 amino acids. The CDR3 nucleotides read TGTGCCAGCAGGGGCGGGCTGAGCTCCTACAATGAGCAGTTCTTC. Protein product: CASRGGLSSYNEQFF.

This sequence joins TRBV28 and TRBJ1-1, with a possible D match to TRBD1 (5 bases). Per germline, CDR1 MDHEN and CDR2 SYDVKM. The CDR3 totals 15 residues. The germline V and J ends were trimmed by 5 bases and 1 base, with 14 bases remaining between them. CDR3 in DNA: TGTGCCAGCAGTGTAATAGGACATTCGAACACTGAAGCTTTCTTT. It yields the protein CASSVIGHSNTEAFF.

J is TRBJ1-5 and V is TRBV3-1 (or the pseudogene TRBV3-2), with TRBD1 matching 7 bases. V was clipped by 3 bases and J by 3 bases; unmatched bases: 11. The CDR3 covers 17 residues. Per the germline V gene, CDR1 is LGHDT and CDR2 is YNNKEL (reference sequence). CDR3 region: CASSHKSPGGFNQPQHF. The CDR3 region has the DNA TGTGCCAGCAGCCACAAAAGTCCAGGGGGTTTCAATCAGCCCCAGCATTTT.

The rearrangement uses TRBV5-1 and TRBJ1-1; D is uncertain. Per germline, CDR1 SGHRS and CDR2 YFSETQ. CDR3 length equals 14 residues. Trimming left V 0 bases short and J 11 bases short, with 17 bases between. The CDR3: CASSLEEASPVAFF. The CDR3, as DNA: TGCGCCAGCAGCTTGGAGGAAGCCTCCCCTGTTGCTTTCTTT.

The chain couples TRBV11-3 to TRBJ1-3; TRBD1 agrees at 12 bases. The CDR3 has 16 residues. Germline values: CDR1 SGHNT, CDR2 YENEEA. J gave up 4 bases and V 5 bases, and 6 bases lay outside the gene matches. Written as DNA, the CDR3 is TGTGCCAGCAGCATCGGGACAGGGGGCATAGGAAACACCATATATTTT. Translated: CASSIGTGGIGNTIYF.

The sample holds one count of this clone. V usage is TRBV7-9 and J usage is TRBJ2-5; weak D call: TRBD1 (7 bases). The CDR3 length is 16 residues. V lost 1 base and J lost 6, with 18 bases in between. Per germline, CDR1 SEHNR and CDR2 FQNEAQ (reference sequence). The DNA for the CDR3 is TGTGCCAGCAGCTTAGTAGTGCGGGACAGCGCCAAGACCCAGTACTTC. Protein sequence: CASSLVVRDSAKTQYF. The full variable domain, rest sourced from reference TRBV7-9 and TRBJ2-5, is DTGVSQNPRHKITKRGQNVTFRCDPISEHNRLYWYRQTLGQGPEFLTYFQNEAQLEKSRLLSDRFSAERPKGSFSTLEIQRTEQGDSAMYLCASSLVVRDSAKTQYFGPGTRLLVL.

The chain links TRBV4-1 to TRBJ2-5; 8 nucleotides agree with TRBD1. The J segment lost 5 bases and the V segment lost 1 base, leaving 3 bases of the junction unmatched. CDR3 length equals 14 residues. Germline V gene data show CDR1 as MGHRA and CDR2 as YSYEKL. The CDR3 region has the DNA TGCGCCAGCAGCCAAGTTTACAGGGGGGAGACCCAGTACTTC. This codes for CASSQVYRGETQYF.

The J gene is TRBJ1-2, the V gene TRBV30; 7 bases match TRBD1. V dropped 3 bases and J dropped 4; count of bases not matched to a gene: 8. The germline V gene has CDR1 GTSNPN and CDR2 SVGIG (reference sequence). The CDR3 runs 14 residues. CDR3 amino acids: CAWRQGPLRYGYTF. Here the CDR3 DNA reads TGTGCCTGGAGACAGGGGCCGTTACGCTATGGCTACACCTTC.

The rearrangement joins TRBV5-1 to TRBJ1-6; D is uncertain. Germline CDR1 reads SGHRS; CDR2 reads YFSETQ. Trimming stripped 0 bases from V and 7 bases from J, with 5 bases between. The CDR3 length is 13 residues. Here the CDR3 DNA reads TGCGCCAGCAGCTTGGGGTCAAATTCACCCCTCCACTTT. As protein: CASSLGSNSPLHF.

The chain combines TRBV3-1 (or the pseudogene TRBV3-2) with TRBJ1-2; D is undetermined. Deletions cut 6 bases from V and 8 bases from J, with 16 bases between. This CDR3 region has 13 residues. Germline V gene sequence: CDR1 LGHDT, CDR2 YNNKEL (reference sequence). The CDR3 DNA follows: TGTGCCAGCAGTGACCGCCGAGATGGGGGCTACACCTTC. This gives the protein CASSDRRDGGYTF.

CDR3 DNA: TGCGCCAGCAGCTTCGGGGACGGCACCGGGGAGCTGTTTTTT. Protein: CASSFGDGTGELFF. This chain uses TRBV5-1 with TRBJ2-2; either TRBD1 or TRBD2 may fit D (5 bases each). The CDR3 has 14 residues. V was clipped by 2 bases and J by 4 bases, with 9 bases between them. Germline CDR1 and CDR2: SGHRS and YFSETQ.

This rearrangement joins TRBV25-1 to TRBJ2-7; D not certain. This CDR3 region has 14 residues. CDR1 is MGHDK and CDR2 is SYGVNS in the germline V gene. Trimming stripped 4 bases from V and 6 bases from J, with 16 bases between. CDR3 protein: CASSGGFAEGEQYF. DNA of the CDR3: TGTGCCAGCAGTGGTGGGTTCGCAGAAGGCGAGCAGTACTTC.

This clone was observed a few times. This chain links TRBV15 with TRBJ2-1; 8 nucleotides match TRBD1. CDR1 is LNHNV, CDR2 YYDKDF, per germline (reference sequence). The CDR3 has 16 residues. Trimming cost V 0 bases and J 8 bases; bases outside gene matches: 9. The CDR3, as DNA: TGTGCCACCAGCAGAGACTCCGGGACAGGAGGCGATGAGCAGTTCTTC. Translated, it gives CATSRDSGTGGDEQFF.

The chain employs TRBV5-1 and TRBJ2-7; 7 bases agree with TRBD1. The germline gives CDR1 SGHRS, CDR2 YFSETQ. CDR3 length: 15 amino acids. The junction had 9 bases not matched to a gene; V was cut back by 2 bases and J by 4 bases. The CDR3 coding sequence is TGCGCCAGCAGCTTAGACCGGGACAGCAATTACGAGCAGTACTTC. This gives the protein CASSLDRDSNYEQYF.

This chain uses TRBV3-1 (or the pseudogene TRBV3-2) with TRBJ2-3, with TRBD2 matching 8 bases. CDR1 and CDR2 from the germline V gene are LGHDT and YNNKEL (reference sequence). The V and J ends lost 1 base and 1 base, in that order; junction bases with no gene match: 7. The CDR3 runs to 17 residues. The DNA for the CDR3 is TGTGCCAGCAGCCAAGGTGGCGGGAGGCCCCGCACAGATACGCAGTATTTT. Translated: CASSQGGGRPRTDTQYF.

CDR3 region: CASSEVLGLRGYTF. CDR3 bases: TGTGCCAGCAGCGAAGTTCTAGGTCTGCGTGGCTACACCTTC. The chain joins TRBV6-2 or TRBV6-3 to TRBJ1-2; no reliable D call. The CDR3 runs to 14 residues. Germline V lookup: CDR1 MNHEY, CDR2 SVGEGT. V dropped 6 bases and J dropped 7 bases, with 18 bases sitting between them.

The V and J genes are TRBV28 and TRBJ1-4; D is undetermined. With 6 bases removed from V and 3 bases from J, the gap between germline ends came to 5 bases. The CDR3 loop spans 12 amino acids. Germline CDR1 is MDHEN and CDR2 is SYDVKM. The CDR3 nucleotides are TGTGCCAGCAGCCAGTCTAATGAAAAACTGTTTTTT. The encoded protein is CASSQSNEKLFF.

This chain joins TRBV7-2 and TRBJ2-2; unclear D gene. Germline V gene data show CDR1 as SGHTA and CDR2 as FQGNSA. This CDR3 is built from 13 residues. V dropped 5 bases and J dropped 4 bases, with 8 bases sitting between them. The CDR3 here is CASSQRVTGELFF. DNA of the CDR3: TGTGCCAGCAGCCAACGGGTCACCGGGGAGCTGTTTTTT.

J is TRBJ2-1 and V is TRBV10-3; 7 bases match TRBD2. The CDR3 has 16 amino acids. Trimming cost V 0 bases and J 5 bases; bases outside gene matches: 7. Per germline, CDR1 ENHRY and CDR2 SYGVKD. The CDR3 is CAISESTSPWHNEQFF. The CDR3 DNA sequence: TGTGCCATCAGTGAGTCGACTAGCCCCTGGCACAATGAGCAGTTCTTC.